The T cell receptor (beta chain) described here comes from a study of blood T cells in healthy people across ages. Concerning this clonotype: The target antigen is unknown. A read error may explain this, as a much larger clone is one base away.

Overall study findings and caveats: As age increased, TCR beta diversity per million T cells fell in a roughly linear fashion. Greater diversity and more naive CD4+ cells were seen in long-lived donors than in aged donors.

It was with a sample-barcoded 5' primer and a J-beta primer mix that a second PCR of roughly 7 to 12 cycles was run. The authors tagged each cDNA molecule using a template-switch adaptor with 12 random nucleotides. TCRdb independently ran MiXCR on the 5' RACE reads; one entry per CDR3 protein. The repertoire holds over a million distinct CDR3 sequences, with over 35% as singletons. Germline CDR1 and CDR2: LNHNV and YYDKDF (reference sequence). V lost 5 bases to trimming and J lost 7 bases; unmatched junction nucleotides: 13. The CDR3 spans 15 residues. Sequencing input: blood. This receptor was obtained from a woman in her sixties or seventies in good health. The rearrangement joins TRBV15 to TRBJ2-7; 8 bases match TRBD1. The CDR3 reads CATSGGGQGGNEQYF. As DNA, the CDR3 is TGTGCCACCAGCGGGGGAGGACAGGGCGGGAATGAGCAGTACTTC.